This T cell receptor (beta chain) was recovered during a study of blood T cell repertoires in COVID-19. Turning to the study itself: Nucleic acid was either cDNA or gDNA, and it came from T cells, B-cell-depleted T cells, or PBMCs.

Original processing methods: Amplification from reference gene primers served as the basis for estimated nucleated cell counts. Here immunoSEQ multiplex PCR was the method, and the copy in TCRdb shows in-frame clones only, minus some. That table is the source of V, J and clone size, and D and trimming were worked out from the DNA. The table lists approximately 250,000 clones, roughly 86% of them singletons. The CDR3 consists of 12 residues. Trimming left V 6 bases short and J 9 bases short, with 12 bases between. CDR1 and CDR2 from the germline V gene are MDHEN and SYDVKM. The genes are TRBV28 and TRBJ1-5, with D possibly being TRBD1 (5 bases). The TCR was taken from a man aged 40-49 years with active or convalescent COVID-19. Sample: peripheral blood. The CDR3 spells CASRGPPGPQHF. CDR3 sequence (DNA): TGTGCCAGCAGGGGGCCCCCCGGGCCCCAGCATTTT. Based on the CDR3 plus reference TRBV28 and TRBJ1-5, the full variable domain is DVKVTQSSRYLVKRTGEKVFLECVQDMDHENMFWYRQDPGLGLRLIYFSYDVKMKEKGDIPEGYSVSREKKERFSLILESASTNQTSMYLCASRGPPGPQHFGDGTRLSIL.